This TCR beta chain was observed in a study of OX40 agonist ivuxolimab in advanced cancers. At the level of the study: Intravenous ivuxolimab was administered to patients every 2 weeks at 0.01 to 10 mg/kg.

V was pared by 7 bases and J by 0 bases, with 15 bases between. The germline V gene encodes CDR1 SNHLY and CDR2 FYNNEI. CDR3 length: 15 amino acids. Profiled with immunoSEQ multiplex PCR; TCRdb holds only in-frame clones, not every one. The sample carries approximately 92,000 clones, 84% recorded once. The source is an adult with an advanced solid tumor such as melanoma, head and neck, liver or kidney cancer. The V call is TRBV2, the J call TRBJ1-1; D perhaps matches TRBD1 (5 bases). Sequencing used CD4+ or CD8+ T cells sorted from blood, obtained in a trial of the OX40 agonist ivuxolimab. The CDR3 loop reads CASTRGRAMNTEAFF. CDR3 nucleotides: TGTGCCAGCACGAGGGGCCGCGCTATGAACACTGAAGCTTTCTTT.